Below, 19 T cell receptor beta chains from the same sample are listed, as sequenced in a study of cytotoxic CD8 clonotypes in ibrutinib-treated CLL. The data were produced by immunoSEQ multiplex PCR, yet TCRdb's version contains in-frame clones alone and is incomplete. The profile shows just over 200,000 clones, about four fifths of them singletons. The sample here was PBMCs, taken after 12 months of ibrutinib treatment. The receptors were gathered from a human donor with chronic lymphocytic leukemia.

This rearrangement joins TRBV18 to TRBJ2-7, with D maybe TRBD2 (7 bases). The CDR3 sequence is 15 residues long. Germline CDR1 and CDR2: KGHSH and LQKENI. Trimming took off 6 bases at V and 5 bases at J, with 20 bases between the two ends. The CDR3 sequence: CASSPKEGGPHEQYF. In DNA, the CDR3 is TGTGCCAGCTCCCCCAAAGAGGGGGGGCCCCACGAGCAGTACTTC.

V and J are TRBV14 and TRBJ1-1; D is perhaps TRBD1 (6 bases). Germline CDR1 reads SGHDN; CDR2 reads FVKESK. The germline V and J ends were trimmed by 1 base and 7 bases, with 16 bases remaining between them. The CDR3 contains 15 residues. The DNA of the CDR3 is TGTGCCAGCAGCCAAGGAAGGATTAGGGGGATTGAAGCTTTCTTT. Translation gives CASSQGRIRGIEAFF.

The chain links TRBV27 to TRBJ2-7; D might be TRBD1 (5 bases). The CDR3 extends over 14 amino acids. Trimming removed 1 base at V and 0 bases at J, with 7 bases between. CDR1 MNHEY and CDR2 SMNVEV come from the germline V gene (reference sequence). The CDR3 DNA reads TGTGCCAGCAGTTTATGGGGCAGCTCCTACGAGCAGTACTTC. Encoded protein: CASSLWGSSYEQYF.

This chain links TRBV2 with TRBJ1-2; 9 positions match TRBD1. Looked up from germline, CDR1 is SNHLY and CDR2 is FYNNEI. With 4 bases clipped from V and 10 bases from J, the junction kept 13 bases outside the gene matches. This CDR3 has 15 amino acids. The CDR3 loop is CASSGVLGTGSSYTF. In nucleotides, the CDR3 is TGTGCCAGCAGTGGAGTTTTAGGGACAGGGAGTTCCTACACCTTC.

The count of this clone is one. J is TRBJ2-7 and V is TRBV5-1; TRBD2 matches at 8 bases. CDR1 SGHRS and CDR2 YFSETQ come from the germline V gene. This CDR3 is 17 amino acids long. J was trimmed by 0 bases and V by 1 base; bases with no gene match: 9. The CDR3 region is CASSLRASGRNSYEQYF. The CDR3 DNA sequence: TGCGCCAGCAGCTTGCGAGCTAGCGGGCGCAACTCCTACGAGCAGTACTTC.

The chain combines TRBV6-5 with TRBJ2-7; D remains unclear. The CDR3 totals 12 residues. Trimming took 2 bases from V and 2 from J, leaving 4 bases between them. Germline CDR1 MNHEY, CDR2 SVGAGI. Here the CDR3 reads CASSYGTYEQYF. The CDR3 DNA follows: TGTGCCAGCAGTTACGGGACCTACGAGCAGTACTTC.

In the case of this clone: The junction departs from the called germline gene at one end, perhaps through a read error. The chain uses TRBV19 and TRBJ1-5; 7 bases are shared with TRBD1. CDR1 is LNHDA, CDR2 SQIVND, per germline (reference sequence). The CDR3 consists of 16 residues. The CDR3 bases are TGTGCCAGTAGCATAGACAGGGCAGGAGGTAGGCAGCCCCAGCATTTT. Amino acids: CASSIDRAGGRQPQHF.

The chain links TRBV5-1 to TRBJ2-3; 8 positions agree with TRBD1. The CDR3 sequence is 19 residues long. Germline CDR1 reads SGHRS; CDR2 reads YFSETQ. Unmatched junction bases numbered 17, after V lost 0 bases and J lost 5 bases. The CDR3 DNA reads TGCGCCAGCAGCTTGGCCCATACCCCTATACAGGGGGTTTTAGATACGCAGTATTTT. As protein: CASSLAHTPIQGVLDTQYF.

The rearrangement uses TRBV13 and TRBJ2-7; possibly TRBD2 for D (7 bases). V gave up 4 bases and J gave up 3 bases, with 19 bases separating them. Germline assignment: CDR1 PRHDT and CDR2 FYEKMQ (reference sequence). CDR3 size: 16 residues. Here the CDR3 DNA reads TGTGCCAGCAGCTACCGGGGGGCGGGGAGGTACTACGAGCAGTACTTC. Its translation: CASSYRGAGRYYEQYF.

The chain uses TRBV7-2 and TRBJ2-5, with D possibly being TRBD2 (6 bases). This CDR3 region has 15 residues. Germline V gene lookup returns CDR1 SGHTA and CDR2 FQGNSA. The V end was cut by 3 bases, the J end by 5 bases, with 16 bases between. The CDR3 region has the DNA TGTGCCAGCAGCTTGGCACCTTTTGGGAGGGAGACCCAGTACTTC. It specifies CASSLAPFGRETQYF.

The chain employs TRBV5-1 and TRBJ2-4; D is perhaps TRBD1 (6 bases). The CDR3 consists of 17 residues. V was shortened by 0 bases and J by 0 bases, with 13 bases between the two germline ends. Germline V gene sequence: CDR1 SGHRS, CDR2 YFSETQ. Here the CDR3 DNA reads TGCGCCAGCAGCTTGGAACAGGGTCTAATAGCCAAAAACATTCAGTACTTC. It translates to CASSLEQGLIAKNIQYF.

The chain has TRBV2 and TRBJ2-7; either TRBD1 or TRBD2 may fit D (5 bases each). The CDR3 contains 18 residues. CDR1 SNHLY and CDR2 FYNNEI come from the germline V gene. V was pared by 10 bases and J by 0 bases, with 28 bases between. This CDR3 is CATTLDYPTGPSSYEQYF. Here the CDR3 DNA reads TGTGCCACCACCCTAGACTATCCTACAGGTCCTAGCTCCTACGAGCAGTACTTC. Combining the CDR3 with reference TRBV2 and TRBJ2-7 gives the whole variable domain EPEVTQTPSHQVTQMGQEVILRCVPISNHLYFYWYRQILGQKVEFLVSFYNNEISEKSEIFDDQFSVERPDGSNFTLKIRSTKLEDSAMYFCATTLDYPTGPSSYEQYFGPGTRLTVT.

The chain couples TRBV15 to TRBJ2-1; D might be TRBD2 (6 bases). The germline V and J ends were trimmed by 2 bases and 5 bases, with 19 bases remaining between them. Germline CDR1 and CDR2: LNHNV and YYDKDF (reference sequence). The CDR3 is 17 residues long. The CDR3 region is CATSRPLAGYKDNEQFF. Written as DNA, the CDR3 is TGTGCCACCAGCAGACCACTAGCCGGATATAAGGACAATGAGCAGTTCTTC.

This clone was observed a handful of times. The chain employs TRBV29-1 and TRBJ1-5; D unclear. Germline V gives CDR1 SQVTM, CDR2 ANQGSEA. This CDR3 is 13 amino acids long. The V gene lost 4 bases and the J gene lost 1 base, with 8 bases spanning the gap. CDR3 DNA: TGCAGCGTTGGGTTGGGGAGCAATCAGCCCCAGCATTTT. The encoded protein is CSVGLGSNQPQHF. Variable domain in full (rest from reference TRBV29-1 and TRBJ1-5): SAVISQKPSRDICQRGTSLTIQCQVDSQVTMMFWYRQQPGQSLTLIATANQGSEATYESGFVIDKFPISRPNLTFSTLTVSNMSPEDSSIYLCSVGLGSNQPQHFGDGTRLSIL.

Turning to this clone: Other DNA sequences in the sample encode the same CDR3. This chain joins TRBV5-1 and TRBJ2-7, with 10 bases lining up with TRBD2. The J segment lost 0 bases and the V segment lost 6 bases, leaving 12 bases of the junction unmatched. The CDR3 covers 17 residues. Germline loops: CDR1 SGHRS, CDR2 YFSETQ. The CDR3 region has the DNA TGCGCCAGCACCCCCGGCGGGCTAGCGGGAGACTCCTACGAGCAGTACTTC. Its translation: CASTPGGLAGDSYEQYF.

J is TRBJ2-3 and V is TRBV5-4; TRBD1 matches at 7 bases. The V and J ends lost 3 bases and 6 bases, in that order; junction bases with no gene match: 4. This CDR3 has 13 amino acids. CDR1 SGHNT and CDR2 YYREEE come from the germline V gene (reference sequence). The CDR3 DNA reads TGTGCCAGCAGCTGGGACAGCGCGGATACGCAGTATTTT. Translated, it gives CASSWDSADTQYF.

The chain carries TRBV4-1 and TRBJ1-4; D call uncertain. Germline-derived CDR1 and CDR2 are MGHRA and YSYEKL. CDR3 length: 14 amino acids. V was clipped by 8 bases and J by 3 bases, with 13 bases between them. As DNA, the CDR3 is TGCGCCAGCGCCACGGCGGGAGCTAATGAAAAACTGTTTTTT. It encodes CASATAGANEKLFF.

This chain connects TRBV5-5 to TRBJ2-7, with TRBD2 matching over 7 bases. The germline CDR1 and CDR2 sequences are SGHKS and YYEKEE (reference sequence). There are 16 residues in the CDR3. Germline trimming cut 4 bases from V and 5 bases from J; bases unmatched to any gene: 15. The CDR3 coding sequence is TGTGCCAGCAGCCCTCTACGCTTGGGGAGGGGCGACGAGCAGTACTTC. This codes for CASSPLRLGRGDEQYF.

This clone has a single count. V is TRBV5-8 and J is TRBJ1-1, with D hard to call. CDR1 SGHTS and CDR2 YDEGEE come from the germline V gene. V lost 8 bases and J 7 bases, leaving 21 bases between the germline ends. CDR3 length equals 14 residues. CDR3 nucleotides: TGTGCCAGTCCGAATCTTCCGGGGAGGGTTGAAGCTTTCTTT. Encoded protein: CASPNLPGRVEAFF. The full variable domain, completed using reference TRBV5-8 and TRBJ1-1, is EAGVTQSPTHLIKTRGQQATLRCSPISGHTSVYWYQQALGLGLQFLLWYDEGEERNRGNFPPRFSGRQFPNYSSELNVNALELEDSALYLCASPNLPGRVEAFFGQGTRLTVV.